The 10 T cell receptor beta chains below were found in one sample sequenced in a study of regulatory T cells in long-lasting Graves disease. The sample's time point: newly diagnosed GD, antithyroid drugs for less than 3 months. RNA from PBMCs was the source of the TCR library. Arm-PCR of CDR3 regions and iRepertoire HTBI primers were the basis on which TCR beta libraries were built. MiXCR, applied by TCRdb to the multiplex PCR reads, yields one record per CDR3 protein. The sample has about 500,000 distinct CDR3 sequences, more than 10% seen once. This sample was also put to use in a study of T cells in Graves' hyperthyroidism and ophthalmopathy.

Sequenced material: peripheral blood mononuclear cells (PBMCs), taken at new diagnosis, from a patient treated with antithyroid drugs. The receptors originated from a woman in her 30s with Graves disease.

This clonotype came up a few times. The chain links TRBV29-1 to TRBJ1-2; no definite D call. Trimming took off 8 bases at V and 3 bases at J, with 4 bases between the two ends. CDR3 length equals 9 residues. The V gene's germline CDR1 is SQVTM and CDR2 ANQGSEA. As DNA, the CDR3 is TGCAGCCTCGACTATGGCTACACCTTC. This gives the protein CSLDYGYTF.

This clonotype was recorded many times. V and J are TRBV7-2 and TRBJ1-3; D not resolved. CDR1 SGHTA and CDR2 FQGNSA come from the germline V gene. V lost 7 bases and J 0 bases, leaving 10 bases between the germline ends. This CDR3 contains 14 residues. The CDR3 sequence: CASTEWHSGNTIYF. The DNA for the CDR3 is TGTGCCAGCACCGAGTGGCACTCTGGAAACACCATATATTTT.

This clonotype was seen many times. The rearrangement links TRBV20-1 to TRBJ1-5; possible D gene TRBD1, 5 bases. Germline assignment: CDR1 DFQATT and CDR2 SNEGSKA (reference sequence). V lost 2 bases to trimming and J lost 2 bases, with 7 bases between them. CDR3 length: 13 residues. DNA of the CDR3: TGCAGTGCTAGACAGGGTCGCAATCAGCCCCAGCATTTT. Amino acids: CSARQGRNQPQHF.

This clonotype was seen a handful of times. The chain is built from TRBV20-1 and TRBJ2-7; tentatively, D is TRBD1 or TRBD2 (5 bases each). The CDR3 consists of 12 residues. Germline V CDR1 and CDR2: DFQATT, SNEGSKA (reference sequence). V was trimmed by 5 bases and J by 3 bases, leaving 11 bases between them. DNA of the CDR3: TGCAGTGCTGTCGGGGCGGACTACGAGCAGTACTTC. Translation gives CSAVGADYEQYF.

The chain is built from TRBV5-1 and TRBJ2-1; 8 bases map to TRBD1. Germline-derived CDR1 and CDR2 are SGHRS and YFSETQ. The length of the CDR3 is 15 residues. J gave up 8 bases and V 7 bases, and 14 bases lay outside the gene matches. The CDR3 spells CASGGIGTGVYEQFF. CDR3 nucleotide sequence: TGCGCCAGCGGCGGGATTGGGACAGGAGTTTATGAGCAGTTCTTC.

This clonotype was detected many times. The CDR3 nucleotides are TGCAGCGTTGTTCGGCCCCTCACAGATACGCAGTATTTT. It is translated as CSVVRPLTDTQYF. The rearrangement links TRBV29-1 to TRBJ2-3; no clear D. Germline assignment: CDR1 SQVTM and CDR2 ANQGSEA. Trimming cost V 4 bases and J 2 bases, with 10 bases left between them. This CDR3 has 13 amino acids.

This clonotype was observed a handful of times. The chain carries TRBV9 and TRBJ2-2; no clear D gene. Germline CDR1 SGDLS, CDR2 YYNGEE. V gave up 0 bases and J gave up 2 bases, with 5 bases separating them. CDR3 length: 14 residues. The CDR3 sequence is CASSVAFNTGELFF. The CDR3 DNA reads TGTGCCAGCAGCGTAGCCTTTAACACCGGGGAGCTGTTTTTT.

This clonotype was seen repeatedly, ten times or more. CDR3 in DNA: TGTGCCAGCAGGGAGGGACAGATAAATTCACCCCTCCACTTT. Translation gives CASREGQINSPLHF. This chain joins TRBV28 and TRBJ1-6; 7 nucleotides agree with TRBD1. CDR1 and CDR2 from the germline V gene are MDHEN and SYDVKM. The V segment lost 6 bases and the J segment 7 bases; nucleotides outside the gene matches: 6. The CDR3 is 14 amino acids. Supplemented by reference TRBV28 and TRBJ1-6, the full variable domain reads DVKVTQSSRYLVKRTGEKVFLECVQDMDHENMFWYRQDPGLGLRLIYFSYDVKMKEKGDIPEGYSVSREKKERFSLILESASTNQTSMYLCASREGQINSPLHFGNGTRLTVT.

The V and J genes are TRBV3-1 and TRBJ2-1, with 9 nucleotides matching TRBD2. This CDR3 contains 15 residues. With 1 base clipped from V and 5 bases from J, the junction kept 3 bases outside the gene matches. The germline V gene encodes CDR1 LGHDT and CDR2 YNNKEL (reference sequence). As DNA, the CDR3 is TGTGCCAGCAGCCAAGCTTCTAGCGGGGACAATGAGCAGTTCTTC. This sequence encodes CASSQASSGDNEQFF.

For this clonotype: A far bigger clonotype differs at one base, so this is likely a read error. This chain links TRBV7-9 with TRBJ2-3; 8 bases line up with TRBD2. Per the germline V gene, CDR1 is SEHNR and CDR2 is FQNEAQ (reference sequence). With 3 bases clipped from V and 2 bases from J, the junction kept 1 base outside the gene matches. The CDR3 is 14 amino acids. The CDR3 protein is CASSFSGITDTQYF. The CDR3 DNA reads as TGTGCCAGCAGCTTTAGCGGGATCACAGATACGCAGTATTTT.